The 25 T cell receptor beta chains below all came from one sample that was sequenced in a study of early T cells in non-severe SARS-CoV-2 infection. MiXCR, run by TCRdb on the 5' RACE reads, gives a single entry per CDR3 protein. Counted here are tens of thousands of distinct CDR3 sequences, about a tenth occurring once; the ten biggest clones make up about 8.3%. The sequencing here drew on whole blood, taken at baseline. The source is an adult who was a healthcare worker with PCR-confirmed SARS-CoV-2 infection or an uninfected control (not recorded which).

The sample holds many counts of this clonotype. This chain connects TRBV18 to TRBJ1-2; perhaps TRBD1 as D (5 bases). Trimming removed 2 bases from V and 4 bases from J, with 8 bases in between. The CDR3 extends over 13 amino acids. Germline V gene sequence: CDR1 KGHSH, CDR2 LQKENI. CDR3 DNA: TGTGCCAGCTCACCAGGGACCTTCTATGGCTACACCTTC. Protein product: CASSPGTFYGYTF.

This clonotype occurred a few times. This sequence joins TRBV5-4 and TRBJ1-2, with 11 bases aligning to TRBD1. After removal of 4 bases from V and 3 bases from J, the junction contained 5 bases not matched to a gene. Germline loops: CDR1 SGHNT, CDR2 YYREEE (reference sequence). The CDR3 has 15 amino acids. CDR3 sequence reads: CASSEGTGGYYGYTF. Here the CDR3 DNA reads TGTGCCAGCAGCGAAGGGACAGGGGGGTACTATGGCTACACCTTC.

This sequence joins TRBV10-3 and TRBJ1-2, with a tentative D call TRBD1 (6 bases). Trimming took off 5 bases at V and 4 bases at J, with 14 bases between the two ends. The CDR3 runs to 14 residues. In germline, CDR1 is ENHRY, CDR2 SYGVKD. As DNA, the CDR3 is TGTGCCATCAGTCTTGGACAGCTCTCCTATGGCTACACCTTC. Translation: CAISLGQLSYGYTF.

This clonotype has more than one count but fewer than ten. CDR3 DNA sequence: TGTGCCAGCAGTTACCCGACCGGACGCGGCGGGGGGCAGAAGACAGATACGCAGTATTTT. Encoded protein: CASSYPTGRGGGQKTDTQYF. The chain is built from TRBV6-2 or TRBV6-3 and TRBJ2-3; 8 bases are a match to TRBD2. V gave up 2 bases and J gave up 3 bases; unmatched junction bases: 19. The CDR3 runs 20 residues. Germline lookup yields CDR1 MNHEY and CDR2 SVGEGT.

The V gene is TRBV5-1, the J gene TRBJ2-7; weak D call: TRBD1 (6 bases). Germline values: CDR1 SGHRS, CDR2 YFSETQ. CDR3 length: 13 amino acids. Trimming left V 4 bases short and J 5 bases short, with 13 bases between. For the CDR3, the DNA is TGCGCCAGCAGCGGGGGCCCGAGGGACGAGCAGTACTTC. It codes for CASSGGPRDEQYF.

In this sample, this clonotype turned up many times. V and J are TRBV7-2 and TRBJ2-5; 7 positions agree with TRBD1. From germline, CDR1 is SGHTA and CDR2 FQGNSA. After removal of 1 base from V and 5 bases from J, the junction contained 7 bases not matched to a gene. The CDR3 has 15 residues. The CDR3 DNA follows: TGTGCCAGCAGCTTAGTAGGGGGCAGGGTCGAGACCCAGTACTTC. This encodes CASSLVGGRVETQYF.

Many counts were recorded for this clonotype. The chain joins TRBV19 to TRBJ1-2; 7 positions match TRBD1. The germline gives CDR1 LNHDA, CDR2 SQIVND (reference sequence). The length of the CDR3 is 16 residues. V lost 5 bases to trimming and J lost 4 bases; unmatched junction nucleotides: 13. CDR3 coding DNA: TGTGCCAGTAGTGCAGAACAGGGGAGGTTGTCCTATGGCTACACCTTC. Translation gives CASSAEQGRLSYGYTF.

This clonotype was observed at least ten times. The rearrangement links TRBV13 to TRBJ2-3; no reliable D call. The length of the CDR3 is 12 residues. Trimming removed 1 base from V and 5 bases from J, with 4 bases in between. Germline V gene lookup returns CDR1 PRHDT and CDR2 FYEKMQ (reference sequence). DNA for the CDR3: TGTGCCAGCAGCTTAGTCCTAGATACGCAGTATTTT. Its protein is CASSLVLDTQYF.

The genes are TRBV18 and TRBJ2-3; TRBD1 aligns across 10 bases. J lost 2 bases, V lost 3 bases, and 5 bases had no gene match. Looked up from germline, CDR1 is KGHSH and CDR2 is LQKENI. The CDR3 runs 16 residues. DNA of the CDR3: TGTGCCAGCTCACCTACGACAGGGGGCCACACAGATACGCAGTATTTT. Translated: CASSPTTGGHTDTQYF.

This clonotype has more than one count but fewer than ten. The chain recombines TRBV27 with TRBJ1-1, with 8 bases aligning to TRBD1. Germline V gives CDR1 MNHEY, CDR2 SMNVEV (reference sequence). With 6 bases clipped from V and 3 bases from J, the junction kept 9 bases outside the gene matches. The CDR3 has 15 amino acids. The CDR3 loop is CASRRSQGAHTEAFF. The CDR3 DNA reads as TGTGCCAGCAGAAGATCCCAGGGGGCACACACTGAAGCTTTCTTT.

This clonotype was detected only a few times. This chain joins TRBV6-2 or TRBV6-3 and TRBJ1-2; a weak D match, TRBD1 (6 bases). The ends were cut back, 6 bases at V and 5 bases at J, with 16 bases in the middle. Germline V gene lookup returns CDR1 MNHEY and CDR2 SVGEGT. CDR3 length: 14 residues. CDR3 coding DNA: TGTGCCAGCAGGGACTGGACAGCTGTATATGGCTACACCTTC. Amino acid sequence: CASRDWTAVYGYTF.

V gene TRBV6-2 or TRBV6-3 combines with J gene TRBJ2-5; TRBD2 is a possible D gene (6 bases). V was cut by 6 bases and J by 2 bases, with 13 bases left in between. From germline, CDR1 is MNHEY and CDR2 SVGEGT. The CDR3 is made up of 14 amino acids. In DNA form, the CDR3 reads TGTGCCAGCAGCCCGGCTGGGGGGCAAGAGACCCAGTACTTC. Translating it yields CASSPAGGQETQYF.

The table lists this clonotype with many counts. The J gene is TRBJ2-3, the V gene TRBV2; 8 bases align to TRBD2. This CDR3 comprises 14 residues. CDR1 and CDR2 from the germline V gene are SNHLY and FYNNEI. Unmatched junction bases numbered 10, after V lost 10 bases and J lost 4 bases. The CDR3 DNA is TGTGCCACAAAGGGAGGGGGACTAGCAGATACGCAGTATTTT. Protein: CATKGGGLADTQYF.

The chain recombines TRBV14 with TRBJ2-3; perhaps TRBD2 as D (6 bases). Germline V gene sequence: CDR1 SGHDN, CDR2 FVKESK. V lost 5 bases and J lost 5, with 17 bases in between. This CDR3 has 15 amino acids. The CDR3 is CASSTLPIGGDTQYF. CDR3 nucleotide sequence: TGTGCCAGCAGCACACTCCCCATCGGGGGAGATACGCAGTATTTT. The complete variable domain, with remaining parts taken from reference TRBV14 and TRBJ2-3, reads EAGVTQFPSHSVIEKGQTVTLRCDPISGHDNLYWYRRVMGKEIKFLLHFVKESKQDESGMPNNRFLAERTGGTYSTLKVQPAELEDSGVYFCASSTLPIGGDTQYFGPGTRLTVL.

The chain uses TRBV5-1 and TRBJ1-1; no reliable D call. CDR1 is SGHRS, CDR2 YFSETQ, per germline. This CDR3 is built from 14 residues. Trimming stripped 0 bases from V and 1 base from J, with 7 bases between. CDR3 sequence (DNA): TGCGCCAGCAGCTTGGGGCTCAGGAACACTGAAGCTTTCTTT. Its protein product is CASSLGLRNTEAFF.

The sample holds a few counts of this clonotype. V usage is TRBV12-3 or TRBV12-4 and J usage is TRBJ2-7, with 11 bases fitting TRBD1. The CDR3 contains 14 residues. Trimming removed 6 bases from V and 3 bases from J; junction bases left unmatched: 4. CDR3 in amino acids: CASRRTGGRYEQYF. CDR3 sequence (DNA): TGTGCCAGCAGGAGGACAGGGGGCCGCTACGAGCAGTACTTC.

This clonotype was observed a few times. The chain joins TRBV19 to TRBJ2-7, with D possibly matching TRBD2 (6 bases). Germline assignment: CDR1 LNHDA and CDR2 SQIVND (reference sequence). Between the trimmed V and J ends, which lost 5 bases and 2 bases, there was a span of 16 bases. The CDR3 spans 15 residues. The CDR3 DNA reads TGTGCCAGTAGTCCATGGGACGGCGGGGCCTACGAGCAGTACTTC. It codes for CASSPWDGGAYEQYF.

The gene calls are TRBV5-1 and TRBJ2-2; D ambiguous. The CDR3 is made up of 14 amino acids. Per germline, CDR1 SGHRS and CDR2 YFSETQ. V was trimmed by 0 bases and J by 0 bases, leaving 3 bases between them. The chain's CDR3 is CASSLASNTGELFF. The CDR3 region has the DNA TGCGCCAGCAGCTTGGCCTCGAACACCGGGGAGCTGTTTTTT.

This clonotype was seen ten or more times. This chain links TRBV20-1 with TRBJ1-1; 8 bases line up with TRBD1. The CDR3 loop spans 17 amino acids. Germline V gives CDR1 DFQATT, CDR2 SNEGSKA (reference sequence). With 2 bases clipped from V and 1 base from J, the junction kept 12 bases outside the gene matches. CDR3 amino acids: CSARSPRTGRANTEAFF. The CDR3 bases are TGCAGTGCTAGATCACCCAGGACAGGGCGGGCGAACACTGAAGCTTTCTTT.

This clonotype showed up many times. The V and J genes are TRBV29-1 and TRBJ1-1, with no clear D. The V gene lost 4 bases and the J gene lost 8 bases, with 8 bases spanning the gap. This CDR3 is built from 10 residues. Germline V gives CDR1 SQVTM, CDR2 ANQGSEA. The CDR3 DNA is TGCAGCGTTGGCTCGGGCGAAGCTTTCTTT. The encoded protein is CSVGSGEAFF.

In this sample, this clonotype turned up many times. The genes are TRBV5-4 and TRBJ2-5; possibly TRBD1 or TRBD2 for D (5 bases each). Deletions cut 2 bases from V and 5 bases from J, with 13 bases between. CDR1 and CDR2 (germline): SGHNT, YYREEE (reference sequence). The CDR3 totals 14 residues. This CDR3 is CASSFGGFEETQYF. For the CDR3, the DNA is TGTGCCAGCAGCTTTGGGGGATTCGAGGAGACCCAGTACTTC.

This clonotype was picked up many times. Relative to the germline gene, one junction end is altered; a read error may explain this. Here the CDR3 DNA reads TGCGCCAGCAGCTTGTCCTCCTACAATGAGCAGTTCTTC. Protein: CASSLSSYNEQFF. This sequence joins TRBV27 and TRBJ2-1; D uncertain. From germline, CDR1 is MNHEY and CDR2 SMNVEV (reference sequence). The CDR3 is 13 residues long.

This clonotype qualifies as medium-sized. CDR3 coding DNA: TGTGCCAGTGGGCGACTAGCGGGGGGGGGCTCCTACAATGAGCAGTTCTTC. Its protein is CASGRLAGGGSYNEQFF. The V gene is TRBV2, the J gene TRBJ2-1, with 14 bases fitting TRBD2. The CDR3 consists of 17 residues. V trimming: 9 bases; J trimming: 0 bases; junction bases outside the gene matches: 7. Germline CDR1 and CDR2: SNHLY and FYNNEI.

This clonotype was detected ten times or more. The V and J genes are TRBV20-1 and TRBJ2-2; D is unclear. Germline V gives CDR1 DFQATT, CDR2 SNEGSKA (reference sequence). The V end was cut by 0 bases, the J end by 7 bases, with 21 bases between. The CDR3 totals 17 residues. The CDR3 region is CSARDGKFQTTRGELFF. CDR3 sequence (DNA): TGCAGTGCTAGAGATGGGAAGTTCCAAACGACTCGCGGGGAGCTGTTTTTT.

This clonotype is labeled medium-sized (0.01 to 0.1%). J is TRBJ2-5 and V is TRBV7-2; unclear D gene. CDR1 SGHTA and CDR2 FQGNSA come from the germline V gene. V lost 5 bases to trimming and J lost 7 bases, with 17 bases between them. CDR3 length: 14 amino acids. CDR3 DNA: TGTGCCAGCAGCCTAATCGACCGTCTCGGGACCCAGTACTTC. Protein: CASSLIDRLGTQYF.